Listed below are T cell receptor beta chains from one sample, sequenced in a study of T-cell memory formation after mild COVID-19. TCRdb processed the 5' RACE reads anew with MiXCR; each CDR3 protein has one entry. The data show 120,000 to 150,000 distinct CDR3 sequences, 11% to 15% seen once. The specimen was PBMCs or a T cell subset sorted from them (not recorded which). These receptors were collected from an adult woman who had mild COVID-19 (a few samples of this study predate the infection). Cell type and time point are not known. Both conserved end residues are part of each CDR3. The D gene is left open where the match is weak. Clone size is given for some rows only: seen once, a few or many times, or a class if the clone is expanded.

J: TRBJ2-7
size: few
V: TRBV9
D: .
CDR3: CASSVGGVGDEQYF
DNA: TGTGCCAGCAGCGTAGGAGGGGTCGGCGACGAGCAGTACTTC

J: TRBJ2-7
size: .
V: TRBV7-9
D: .
CDR3: CASSQDWKAYEQYF
DNA: TGTGCCAGCAGCCAGGACTGGAAGGCCTACGAGCAGTACTTC

J: TRBJ2-3
size: few
V: TRBV7-3
D: TRBD1
CDR3: CASSTGQGTDTQYF
DNA: TGTGCCAGCAGCACGGGACAGGGGACAGATACGCAGTATTTT

J: TRBJ1-5
size: .
V: TRBV6-1
D: .
CDR3: CASIQDSVVQPQHF
DNA: TGTGCCAGCATCCAGGATAGTGTAGTTCAGCCCCAGCATTTT

J: TRBJ2-1
size: .
V: TRBV6-6
D: .
CDR3: CASSPGTDEQFF
DNA: TGTGCCAGCAGTCCGGGTACGGATGAGCAGTTCTTC

J: TRBJ2-3
size: .
V: TRBV7-8
D: .
CDR3: CASSLRGVPKRGDTQYF
DNA: TGTGCCAGCAGCTTAAGGGGGGTACCCAAACGGGGAGATACGCAGTATTTT

J: TRBJ2-1
size: .
V: TRBV2
D: .
CDR3: CASTLWGSDPYNEQFF
DNA: TGTGCCAGCACTTTGTGGGGGAGCGATCCCTACAATGAGCAGTTCTTC

J: TRBJ1-5
size: .
V: TRBV4-1
D: TRBD1
CDR3: CASSQVTGSNQPQHF
DNA: TGCGCCAGCAGCCAAGTGACAGGGAGCAATCAGCCCCAGCATTTT

J: TRBJ2-5
size: .
V: TRBV12-3/TRBV12-4
D: TRBD2
CDR3: CASSSWTSGQETQYF
DNA: TGTGCCAGCAGTTCCTGGACTAGCGGCCAAGAGACCCAGTACTTC

J: TRBJ2-2
size: few
V: TRBV29-1
D: .
CDR3: CSVQKTVNTGELFF
DNA: TGCAGCGTTCAGAAAACGGTGAACACCGGGGAGCTGTTTTTT

J: TRBJ2-2
size: .
V: TRBV27
D: .
CDR3: CASSLMGWGNTGELFF
DNA: TGTGCCAGCAGTTTAATGGGGTGGGGGAACACCGGGGAGCTGTTTTTT

J: TRBJ2-1
size: few
V: TRBV3-1
D: .
CDR3: CASSQDYGNEQFF
DNA: TGTGCCAGCAGCCAAGACTATGGAAATGAGCAGTTCTTC

J: TRBJ1-1
size: few
V: TRBV7-8
D: TRBD1
CDR3: CASSLISTGGNTEAFF
DNA: TGTGCCAGCAGCTTAATATCGACAGGGGGGAACACTGAAGCTTTCTTT

J: TRBJ2-1
size: many
V: TRBV7-9
D: TRBD2
CDR3: CASTLQASGGLNEQFF
DNA: TGTGCCAGCACCCTACAGGCTAGCGGGGGCCTAAATGAGCAGTTCTTC

J: TRBJ2-7
size: few
V: TRBV4-2
D: .
CDR3: CASSQDPAGLYSYEQYF
DNA: TGTGCCAGCAGCCAAGATCCCGCGGGACTTTACTCCTACGAGCAGTACTTC

J: TRBJ1-1
size: few
V: TRBV5-1
D: .
CDR3: CASSFRGGATEAFF
DNA: TGCGCCAGCAGCTTTAGGGGGGGAGCCACTGAAGCTTTCTTT

J: TRBJ2-7
size: few
V: TRBV14
D: .
CDR3: CASSLDGYSGFYEQYF
DNA: TGTGCCAGCAGCCTAGACGGGTACAGCGGGTTCTACGAGCAGTACTTC

J: TRBJ2-7
size: .
V: TRBV18
D: TRBD1
CDR3: CASSSPAGQGDYEQYF
DNA: TGTGCCAGCTCATCACCCGCCGGACAGGGGGACTACGAGCAGTACTTC

J: TRBJ2-3
size: .
V: TRBV12-3/TRBV12-4
D: .
CDR3: CASRRTQGFPSDTQYF
DNA: TGTGCCAGCAGGCGAACACAGGGTTTTCCCTCAGATACGCAGTATTTT